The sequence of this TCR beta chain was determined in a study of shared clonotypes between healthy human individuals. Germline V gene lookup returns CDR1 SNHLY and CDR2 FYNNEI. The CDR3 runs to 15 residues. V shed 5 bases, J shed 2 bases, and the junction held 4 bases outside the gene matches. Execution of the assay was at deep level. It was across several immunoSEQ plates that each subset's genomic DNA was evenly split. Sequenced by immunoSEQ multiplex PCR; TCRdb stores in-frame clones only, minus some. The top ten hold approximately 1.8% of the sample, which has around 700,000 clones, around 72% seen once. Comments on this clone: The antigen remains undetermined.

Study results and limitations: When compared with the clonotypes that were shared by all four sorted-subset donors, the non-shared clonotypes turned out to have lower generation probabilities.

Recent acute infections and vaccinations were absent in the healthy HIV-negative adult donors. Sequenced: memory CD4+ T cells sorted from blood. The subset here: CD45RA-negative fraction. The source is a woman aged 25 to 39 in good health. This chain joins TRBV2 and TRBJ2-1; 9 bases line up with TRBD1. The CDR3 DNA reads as TGTGCCAGCAGTCACCGGGACAGGGCCTACAATGAGCAGTTCTTC. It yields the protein CASSHRDRAYNEQFF.